The present entry profiles one T cell receptor beta chain with its context. Its antigen is not identified. These data belong to a study of T cell responses to AZD1222 COVID-19 vaccine. There are 14 residues in the CDR3. Germline V CDR1 and CDR2: LNHDA, SQIVND (reference sequence). V was clipped by 7 bases and J by 7 bases; unmatched bases: 13. Study-level results: Clonal diversity may have been underestimated, and the donors were mostly white British, with more females than males. CD4 TCRs linked to vaccination spanned spike, dominating at 160-218 and 743-854. Regions left unmutated in variants are reportedly the target of nearly half of spike-specific TCRs. Recipients of two AZD1222 doses showed rising Spike-specific TCR breadth and depth.

The assay was immunoSEQ multiplex PCR, and TCRdb's table has in-frame clones only and misses some. Of tens of thousands of clones detected, 90% appear once; the ten largest clones hold around 3.2%. This clonotype was sampled from an adult who received the AZD1222 COVID-19 vaccine. The specimen was peripheral blood, collected 28 days after the second AZD1222 dose. The chain employs TRBV19 and TRBJ2-7, with 7 nucleotides matching TRBD2. CDR3 sequence: CASTKDGTTGEQYF. The CDR3 DNA is TGTGCCAGTACAAAGGACGGGACTACGGGGGAGCAGTACTTC.